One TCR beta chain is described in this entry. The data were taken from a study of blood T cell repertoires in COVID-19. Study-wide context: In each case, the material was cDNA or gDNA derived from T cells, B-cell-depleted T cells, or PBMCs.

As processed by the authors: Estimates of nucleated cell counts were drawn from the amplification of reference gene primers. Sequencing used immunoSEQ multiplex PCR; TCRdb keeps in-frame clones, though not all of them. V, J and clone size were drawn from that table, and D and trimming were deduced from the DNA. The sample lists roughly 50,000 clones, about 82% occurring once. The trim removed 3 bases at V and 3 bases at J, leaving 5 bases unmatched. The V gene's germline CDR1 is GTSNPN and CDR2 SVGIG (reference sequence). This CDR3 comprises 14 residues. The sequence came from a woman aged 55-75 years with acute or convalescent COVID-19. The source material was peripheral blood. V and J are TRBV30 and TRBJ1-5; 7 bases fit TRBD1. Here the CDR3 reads CAWSGTAFNQPQHF. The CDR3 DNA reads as TGTGCCTGGAGCGGGACAGCCTTCAATCAGCCCCAGCATTTT.